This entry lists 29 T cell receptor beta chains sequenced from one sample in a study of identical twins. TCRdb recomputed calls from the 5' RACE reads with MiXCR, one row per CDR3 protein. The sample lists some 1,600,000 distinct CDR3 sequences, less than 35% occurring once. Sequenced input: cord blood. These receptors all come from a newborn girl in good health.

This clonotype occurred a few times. Here the CDR3 reads CASSQVRGGPYNEQFF. For the CDR3, the DNA is TGCGCCAGCAGCCAAGTTCGGGGGGGCCCCTACAATGAGCAGTTCTTC. The chain combines TRBV4-1 with TRBJ2-1; 8 bases line up with TRBD2. V gave up 1 base and J gave up 2 bases; unmatched junction bases: 4. The germline V gene encodes CDR1 MGHRA and CDR2 YSYEKL. The CDR3 spans 16 residues.

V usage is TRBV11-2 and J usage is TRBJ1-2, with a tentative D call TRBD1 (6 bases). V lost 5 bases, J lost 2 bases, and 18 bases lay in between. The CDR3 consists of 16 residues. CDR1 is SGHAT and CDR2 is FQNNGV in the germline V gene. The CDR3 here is CASSPFRGGPNYGYTF. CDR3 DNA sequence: TGTGCCAGCAGCCCATTTCGCGGGGGCCCAAACTATGGCTACACCTTC.

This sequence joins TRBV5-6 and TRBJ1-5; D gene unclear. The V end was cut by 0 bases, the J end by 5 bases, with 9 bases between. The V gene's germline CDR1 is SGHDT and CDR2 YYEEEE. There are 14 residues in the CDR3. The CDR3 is CASSLGQYYQPQHF. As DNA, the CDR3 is TGTGCCAGCAGCTTGGGCCAGTACTATCAGCCCCAGCATTTT.

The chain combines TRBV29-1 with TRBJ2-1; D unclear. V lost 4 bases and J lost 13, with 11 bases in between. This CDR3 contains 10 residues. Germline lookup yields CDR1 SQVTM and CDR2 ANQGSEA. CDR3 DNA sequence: TGCAGCGTTGTTCAGGAGACCCAGTTCTTC. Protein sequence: CSVVQETQFF.

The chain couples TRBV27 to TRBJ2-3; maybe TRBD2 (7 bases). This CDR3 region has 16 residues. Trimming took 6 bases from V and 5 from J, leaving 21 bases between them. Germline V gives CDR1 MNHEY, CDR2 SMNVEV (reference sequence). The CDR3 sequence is CASSQDWGGAKDTQYF. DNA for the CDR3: TGTGCCAGCAGCCAAGATTGGGGGGGGGCCAAAGATACGCAGTATTTT.

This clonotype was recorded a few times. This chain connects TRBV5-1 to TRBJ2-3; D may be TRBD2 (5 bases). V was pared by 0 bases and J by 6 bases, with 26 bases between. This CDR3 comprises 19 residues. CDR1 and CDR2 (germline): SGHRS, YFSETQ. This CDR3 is CASSLGFRLPFIAGDTQYF. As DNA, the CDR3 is TGCGCCAGCAGCTTGGGGTTTCGTCTACCGTTTATCGCGGGCGATACGCAGTATTTT.

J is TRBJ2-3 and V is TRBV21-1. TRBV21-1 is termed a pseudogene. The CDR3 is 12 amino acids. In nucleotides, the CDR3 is TGTGCCAGCATCGATAGCACAGATACGCGGTATTTT. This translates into CASIDSTDTRYF.

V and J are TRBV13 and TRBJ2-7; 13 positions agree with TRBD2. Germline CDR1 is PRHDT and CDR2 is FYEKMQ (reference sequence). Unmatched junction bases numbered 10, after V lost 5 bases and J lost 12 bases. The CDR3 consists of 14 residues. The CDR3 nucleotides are TGTGCCAGCAGCCCAGGACTAGCGGGAGAGACCCGGTACTTC. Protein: CASSPGLAGETRYF.

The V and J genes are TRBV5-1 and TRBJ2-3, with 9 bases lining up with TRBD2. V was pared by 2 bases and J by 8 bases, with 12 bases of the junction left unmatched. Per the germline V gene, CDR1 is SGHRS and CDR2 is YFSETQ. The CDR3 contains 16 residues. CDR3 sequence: CASSFGGAGGIATQYF. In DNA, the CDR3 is TGCGCCAGCAGCTTCGGAGGCGCGGGAGGGATAGCTACGCAGTATTTT.

The CDR3 nucleotides read TGTGCCAGCAGTGAAATTAGGGGCCAAGAGACCCAGTACTTC. It translates to CASSEIRGQETQYF. This chain connects TRBV2 to TRBJ2-5, with D tentatively TRBD1 (5 bases). The germline gives CDR1 SNHLY, CDR2 FYNNEI. The V and J ends lost 2 bases and 1 base respectively, with 8 bases between them. The CDR3 sequence is 14 residues long.

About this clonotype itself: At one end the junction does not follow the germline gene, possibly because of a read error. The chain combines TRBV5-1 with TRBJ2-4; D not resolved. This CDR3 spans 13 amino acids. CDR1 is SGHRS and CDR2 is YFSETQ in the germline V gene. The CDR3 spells CASSLTIENVQYF. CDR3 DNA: TGCGCCAGCAGCTTGACCATAGAAAACGTTCAGTACTTC.

This CDR3 reads CSACLRDNYGYTF. The CDR3 DNA reads TGCAGTGCGTGCTTAAGGGACAACTATGGCTACACCTTC. This chain joins TRBV20-1 and TRBJ1-2; D possibly corresponds to TRBD1 (5 bases). Germline V lookup: CDR1 DFQATT, CDR2 SNEGSKA (reference sequence). V lost 6 bases and J 2 bases, leaving 13 bases between the germline ends. The CDR3 length is 13 residues.

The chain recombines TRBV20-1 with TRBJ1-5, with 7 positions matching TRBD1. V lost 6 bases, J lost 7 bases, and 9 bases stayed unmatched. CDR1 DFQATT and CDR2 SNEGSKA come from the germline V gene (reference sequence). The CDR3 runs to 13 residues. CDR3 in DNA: TGCAGTGCGAAAACAGGGGTAAGCCAGCCCCAGCATTTT. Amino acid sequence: CSAKTGVSQPQHF.

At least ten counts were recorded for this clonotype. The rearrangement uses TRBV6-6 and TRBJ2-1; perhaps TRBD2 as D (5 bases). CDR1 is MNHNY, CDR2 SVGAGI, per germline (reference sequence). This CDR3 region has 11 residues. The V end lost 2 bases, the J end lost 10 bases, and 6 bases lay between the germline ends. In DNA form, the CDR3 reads TGTGCCAGCAGTTACCCGGGGGAGCAGTTCTTC. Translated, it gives CASSYPGEQFF.

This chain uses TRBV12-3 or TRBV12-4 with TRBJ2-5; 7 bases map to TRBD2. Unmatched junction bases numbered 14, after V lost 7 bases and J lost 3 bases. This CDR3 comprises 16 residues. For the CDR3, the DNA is TGTGCCAGCACCCCGGGCCCTCCTAGCGGTGAAGAGACCCAGTACTTC. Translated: CASTPGPPSGEETQYF.

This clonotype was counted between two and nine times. Here the CDR3 DNA reads TGTGCCAGCAGCTTACGGGGGGCCCTGACGGGGACCCAGTACTTC. This gives the protein CASSLRGALTGTQYF. The chain carries TRBV7-2 and TRBJ2-5; perhaps TRBD2 as D (7 bases). The CDR3 consists of 15 residues. Trimming left V 2 bases short and J 7 bases short, with 17 bases between. Per the germline V gene, CDR1 is SGHTA and CDR2 is FQGNSA.

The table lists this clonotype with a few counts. The CDR3 sequence is CASSEGQGAKTEAFF. CDR3 sequence (DNA): TGTGCCAGCAGTGAGGGACAGGGGGCAAAAACTGAAGCTTTCTTT. The rearrangement uses TRBV2 and TRBJ1-1; TRBD1 matches at 12 bases. Trimming at V came to 3 bases and at J to 5 bases, leaving 4 bases not matched to a gene. Germline V lookup: CDR1 SNHLY, CDR2 FYNNEI. This CDR3 region has 15 residues.

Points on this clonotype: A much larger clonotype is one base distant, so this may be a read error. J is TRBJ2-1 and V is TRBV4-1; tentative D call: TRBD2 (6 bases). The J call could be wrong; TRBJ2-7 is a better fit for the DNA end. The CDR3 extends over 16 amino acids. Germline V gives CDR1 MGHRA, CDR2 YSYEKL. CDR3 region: CASSQDLRGSYNEQYF. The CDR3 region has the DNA TGCGCCAGCAGCCAAGATCTGCGGGGCTCCTACAATGAGCAGTACTTC.

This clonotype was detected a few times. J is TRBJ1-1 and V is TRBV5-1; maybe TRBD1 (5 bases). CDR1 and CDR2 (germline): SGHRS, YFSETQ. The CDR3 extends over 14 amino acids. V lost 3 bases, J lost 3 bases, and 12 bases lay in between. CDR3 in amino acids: CASSYAGRDTEAFF. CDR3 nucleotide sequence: TGCGCCAGCAGCTACGCAGGGCGTGACACTGAAGCTTTCTTT. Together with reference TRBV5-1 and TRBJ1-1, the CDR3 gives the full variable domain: KAGVTQTPRYLIKTRGQQVTLSCSPISGHRSVSWYQQTPGQGLQFLFEYFSETQRNKGNFPGRFSGRQFSNSRSEMNVSTLELGDSALYLCASSYAGRDTEAFFGQGTRLTVV.

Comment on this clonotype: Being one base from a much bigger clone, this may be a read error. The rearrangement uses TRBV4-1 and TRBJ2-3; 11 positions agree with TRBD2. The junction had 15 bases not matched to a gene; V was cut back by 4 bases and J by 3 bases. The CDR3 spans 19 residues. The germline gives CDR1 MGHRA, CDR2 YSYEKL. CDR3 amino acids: CASSRARLAGPPSTDTQYF. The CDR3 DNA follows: TGCGCCAGCAGCCGAGCCCGACTAGCGGGGCCTCCCTCAACAGATACGCAGTATTTT.

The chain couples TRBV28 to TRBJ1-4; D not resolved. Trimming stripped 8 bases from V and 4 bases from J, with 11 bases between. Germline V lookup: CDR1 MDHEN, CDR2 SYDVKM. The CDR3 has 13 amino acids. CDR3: CASFTGLNEKLFF. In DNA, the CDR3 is TGTGCCAGCTTTACGGGTCTTAATGAAAAACTGTTTTTT.

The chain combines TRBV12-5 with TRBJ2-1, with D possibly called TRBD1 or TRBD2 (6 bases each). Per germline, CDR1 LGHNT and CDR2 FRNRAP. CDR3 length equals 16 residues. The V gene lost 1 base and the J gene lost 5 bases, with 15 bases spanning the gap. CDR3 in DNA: TGTGCTAGTGGTTTGGGAGGCCGGGGGCCCCACAATGAGCAGTTCTTC. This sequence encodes CASGLGGRGPHNEQFF.

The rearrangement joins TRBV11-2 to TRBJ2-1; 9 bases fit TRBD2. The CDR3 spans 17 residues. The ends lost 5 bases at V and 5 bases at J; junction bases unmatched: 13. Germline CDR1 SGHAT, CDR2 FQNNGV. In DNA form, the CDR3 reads TGTGCCAGCAGCCACGGTCGCAGCGGGGGGAAAAACAATGAGCAGTTCTTC. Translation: CASSHGRSGGKNNEQFF.

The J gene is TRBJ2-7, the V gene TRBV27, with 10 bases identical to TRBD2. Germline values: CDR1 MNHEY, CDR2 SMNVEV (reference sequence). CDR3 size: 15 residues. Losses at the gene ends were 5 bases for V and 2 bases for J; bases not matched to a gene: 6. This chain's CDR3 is CASSVAGTSAYEQYF. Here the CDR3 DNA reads TGTGCCAGCAGTGTAGCCGGGACTAGCGCCTACGAGCAGTACTTC.

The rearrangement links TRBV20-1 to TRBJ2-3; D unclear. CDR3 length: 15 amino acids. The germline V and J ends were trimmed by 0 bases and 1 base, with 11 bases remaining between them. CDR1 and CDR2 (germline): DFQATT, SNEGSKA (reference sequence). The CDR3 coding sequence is TGCAGTGCTAGAGATCCGTCAGTTCGCACAGATACGCAGTATTTT. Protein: CSARDPSVRTDTQYF.

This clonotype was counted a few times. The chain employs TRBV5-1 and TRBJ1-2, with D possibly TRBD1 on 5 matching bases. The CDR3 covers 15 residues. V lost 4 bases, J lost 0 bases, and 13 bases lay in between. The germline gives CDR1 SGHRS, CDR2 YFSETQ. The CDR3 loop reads CASSPTGSANYGYTF. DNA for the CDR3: TGCGCCAGCAGCCCAACAGGCTCGGCTAACTATGGCTACACCTTC. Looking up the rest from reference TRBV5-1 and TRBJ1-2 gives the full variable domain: KAGVTQTPRYLIKTRGQQVTLSCSPISGHRSVSWYQQTPGQGLQFLFEYFSETQRNKGNFPGRFSGRQFSNSRSEMNVSTLELGDSALYLCASSPTGSANYGYTFGSGTRLTVV.

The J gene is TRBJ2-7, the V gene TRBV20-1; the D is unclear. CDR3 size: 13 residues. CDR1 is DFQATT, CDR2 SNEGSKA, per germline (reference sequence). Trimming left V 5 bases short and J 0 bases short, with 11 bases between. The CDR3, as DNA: TGCAGTGCTGAGACACCAAACTCCTACGAGCAGTACTTC. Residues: CSAETPNSYEQYF.

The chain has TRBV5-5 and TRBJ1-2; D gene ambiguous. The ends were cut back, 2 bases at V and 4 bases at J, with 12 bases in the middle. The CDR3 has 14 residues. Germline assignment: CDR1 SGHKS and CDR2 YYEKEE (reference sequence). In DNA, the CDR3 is TGTGCCAGCAGCTTTTTGGACGCAGTCTATGGCTACACCTTC. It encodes CASSFLDAVYGYTF. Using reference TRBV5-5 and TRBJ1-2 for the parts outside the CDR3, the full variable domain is DAGVTQSPTHLIKTRGQQVTLRCSPISGHKSVSWYQQVLGQGPQFIFQYYEKEERGRGNFPDRFSARQFPNYSSELNVNALLLGDSALYLCASSFLDAVYGYTFGSGTRLTVV.

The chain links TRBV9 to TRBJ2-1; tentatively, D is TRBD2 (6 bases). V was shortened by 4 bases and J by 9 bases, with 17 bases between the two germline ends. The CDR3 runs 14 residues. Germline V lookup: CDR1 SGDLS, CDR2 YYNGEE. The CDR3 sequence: CASSTPTRLGEQFF. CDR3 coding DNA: TGTGCCAGCAGCACGCCGACTAGGTTGGGTGAGCAGTTCTTC.